Listed here are 23 T cell receptor beta chains from one sample, sequenced in a study of blood T cell repertoires in COVID-19. Clones were sequenced by immunoSEQ multiplex PCR, and TCRdb holds only the in-frame ones, with some missing. The profile shows under 200,000 clones, 70% to 90% of them singletons. Material for sequencing was peripheral blood. The receptors here all came from a woman in her fifties or sixties with COVID-19, enrolled during active disease.

This sequence joins TRBV5-1 and TRBJ2-7; possibly TRBD2 for D (5 bases). Trimming removed 4 bases at V and 3 bases at J, with 14 bases between. CDR1 and CDR2 from the germline V gene are SGHRS and YFSETQ. The CDR3 is 14 residues long. CDR3 amino acids: CASSDVGEYYEQYF. In DNA, the CDR3 is TGCGCCAGCAGCGATGTCGGGGAGTACTACGAGCAGTACTTC.

The rearrangement joins TRBV7-2 to TRBJ2-5; 9 bases are shared with TRBD2. Losses at the gene ends were 1 base for V and 2 bases for J; bases not matched to a gene: 2. This CDR3 is 15 amino acids long. The germline V gene has CDR1 SGHTA and CDR2 FQGNSA. This CDR3 reads CASSLGGRAQETQYF. The CDR3 DNA sequence: TGTGCCAGCAGCTTAGGCGGGAGGGCGCAAGAGACCCAGTACTTC.

The chain recombines TRBV18 with TRBJ2-6; possibly TRBD2 for D (5 bases). CDR1 and CDR2 from the germline V gene are KGHSH and LQKENI. Trimming removed 1 base at V and 0 bases at J, with 10 bases between. The CDR3 runs to 17 residues. CDR3 in amino acids: CASSPLGRGSGANVLTF. CDR3 in DNA: TGTGCCAGCTCACCACTCGGACGGGGCTCTGGGGCCAACGTCCTGACTTTC.

This CDR3 is CASSERGDEKLFF. CDR3 nucleotide sequence: TGCGCCAGCAGTGAACGGGGAGATGAAAAACTGTTTTTT. The chain couples TRBV10-1 to TRBJ1-4; no clear D gene. The germline CDR1 and CDR2 sequences are WNHNN and SYGVQD (reference sequence). Trimming shortened V by 3 bases and J by 6 bases, and 8 bases separated the two germline ends. The CDR3 has 13 amino acids.

The rearrangement links TRBV19 to TRBJ1-1; possibly TRBD1 for D (6 bases). The germline V gene has CDR1 LNHDA and CDR2 SQIVND (reference sequence). The CDR3 loop spans 12 amino acids. Trimming stripped 11 bases from V and 6 bases from J, with 16 bases between. CDR3 sequence (DNA): TGTGCCTGCTACAGGGAGAGATCTGAAGCTTTCTTT. Its protein is CACYRERSEAFF.

This clone was seen a handful of times. This rearrangement joins TRBV21-1 to TRBJ1-1; the listed D gene, TRBD1, was not tested against the DNA. TRBV21-1 is a pseudogene locus. The CDR3 has 16 amino acids. The CDR3 region is CASSKGTGGVNTEAFF. The CDR3 DNA is TGTGCCAGCAGCAAAGGGACAGGGGGTGTCAACACTGAAGCTTTCTTT.

The genes are TRBV3-1 (or the pseudogene TRBV3-2) and TRBJ2-3, with 13 positions matching TRBD2. Germline V gene lookup returns CDR1 LGHDT and CDR2 YNNKEL (reference sequence). The CDR3 sequence is 13 residues long. The V and J ends lost 4 bases and 8 bases, in that order; junction bases with no gene match: 0. The CDR3: CASSRTSGSTQYF. CDR3 nucleotides: TGTGCCAGCAGCCGGACTAGCGGGAGTACGCAGTATTTT.

The chain combines TRBV5-4 with TRBJ1-5, with a weak D call TRBD1 (5 bases). From germline, CDR1 is SGHNT and CDR2 YYREEE (reference sequence). This CDR3 has 15 residues. V was shortened by 1 base and J by 0 bases, with 8 bases between the two germline ends. The CDR3 coding sequence is TGTGCCAGCAGCTTGACAGGAGATAGCAATCAGCCCCAGCATTTT. Its translation: CASSLTGDSNQPQHF.

The CDR3 here is CASSWGTGGGFEGYTF. For the CDR3, the DNA is TGTGCCAGCAGCTGGGGGACAGGGGGCGGTTTCGAGGGCTACACCTTC. This rearrangement joins TRBV7-9 to TRBJ1-2; 12 nucleotides align to TRBD1. The length of the CDR3 is 16 residues. Trimming removed 4 bases from V and 8 bases from J; junction bases left unmatched: 11. Germline lookup yields CDR1 SEHNR and CDR2 FQNEAQ (reference sequence). Looking up the rest from reference TRBV7-9 and TRBJ1-2 gives the full variable domain: DTGVSQNPRHKITKRGQNVTFRCDPISEHNRLYWYRQTLGQGPEFLTYFQNEAQLEKSRLLSDRFSAERPKGSFSTLEIQRTEQGDSAMYLCASSWGTGGGFEGYTFGSGTRLTVV.

This sequence joins TRBV7-9 and TRBJ1-2; 9 bases map to TRBD1. This CDR3 spans 14 amino acids. From germline, CDR1 is SEHNR and CDR2 FQNEAQ (reference sequence). V trimming: 5 bases; J trimming: 8 bases; junction bases outside the gene matches: 9. Here the CDR3 DNA reads TGTGCCAGCAGCCCGTGGGACAGGGTGGACGGCTACACCTTC. Translating it yields CASSPWDRVDGYTF.

This clone showed up just a few times. V gene TRBV11-3 combines with J gene TRBJ1-2; D gene uncertain. This CDR3 spans 15 amino acids. Per germline, CDR1 SGHNT and CDR2 YENEEA. Trimming shortened V by 1 base and J by 1 base, and 10 bases separated the two germline ends. CDR3 coding DNA: TGTGCCAGCAGCTTAGCCGGCGGAAGTAACTATGGCTACACCTTC. Encoded protein: CASSLAGGSNYGYTF.

J is TRBJ1-1 and V is TRBV29-1; D is unresolved. Germline CDR1 reads SQVTM; CDR2 reads ANQGSEA. The V and J ends lost 6 bases and 8 bases respectively, with 10 bases between them. The CDR3 is 10 amino acids. The CDR3 DNA is TGCAGCGTAGGACTGACCGAAGCTTTCTTT. Its protein product is CSVGLTEAFF.

V usage is TRBV7-2 and J usage is TRBJ2-7; D possibly corresponds to TRBD1 (6 bases). The CDR3 contains 13 residues. The V end lost 1 base, the J end lost 6 bases, and 10 bases lay between the germline ends. Germline CDR1 reads SGHTA; CDR2 reads FQGNSA. The DNA for the CDR3 is TGTGCCAGCAGCTTAGAGCCAGGGGCCGAGCAGTACTTC. This codes for CASSLEPGAEQYF.

The rearrangement uses TRBV4-1 and TRBJ1-5, with 8 bases that match TRBD1. The germline gives CDR1 MGHRA, CDR2 YSYEKL. V gave up 3 bases and J gave up 7 bases; unmatched junction bases: 11. This CDR3 region has 16 residues. CDR3 coding DNA: TGCGCCAGCAGCCAGGACGCAGGGGGCTCAGTGCAGCCCCAGCATTTT. Protein sequence: CASSQDAGGSVQPQHF.

The chain couples TRBV7-9 to TRBJ1-2; TRBD1 matches 8 bases. CDR3 length: 16 residues. V shed 5 bases, J shed 4 bases, and the junction held 12 bases outside the gene matches. From germline, CDR1 is SEHNR and CDR2 FQNEAQ (reference sequence). The CDR3 nucleotides read TGTGCCAGCAGCCCGGTCTCAGGGGGCTATGGCTATGGCTACACCTTC. Protein product: CASSPVSGGYGYGYTF.

Written as DNA, the CDR3 is TGTGCCTGGAGAAACAGGGGGCCATCCTACGAGCAGTACTTC. Amino acids: CAWRNRGPSYEQYF. V gene TRBV30 combines with J gene TRBJ2-7; 9 bases line up with TRBD1. The CDR3 is 14 amino acids. Unmatched junction bases numbered 4, after V lost 3 bases and J lost 1 base. Germline V lookup: CDR1 GTSNPN, CDR2 SVGIG (reference sequence).

This clone came up a few times. The rearrangement joins TRBV28 to TRBJ2-7; 8 bases are shared with TRBD2. There are 13 residues in the CDR3. Germline values: CDR1 MDHEN, CDR2 SYDVKM. The trim removed 6 bases at V and 6 bases at J, leaving 7 bases unmatched. The CDR3, as DNA: TGTGCCAGCAGCACGACTAGCGTTGGCGAGCAGTACTTC. Residues: CASSTTSVGEQYF.

The rearrangement joins TRBV27 to TRBJ1-4; 9 nucleotides agree with TRBD1. Per the germline V gene, CDR1 is MNHEY and CDR2 is SMNVEV (reference sequence). The length of the CDR3 is 14 residues. J lost 7 bases, V lost 6 bases, and 6 bases had no gene match. The CDR3 loop is CASSHGDRVEKLFF. CDR3 sequence (DNA): TGTGCCAGCAGCCATGGGGACAGGGTTGAAAAACTGTTTTTT. Supplemented by reference TRBV27 and TRBJ1-4, the full variable domain reads EAQVTQNPRYLITVTGKKLTVTCSQNMNHEYMSWYRQDPGLGLRQIYYSMNVEVTDKGDVPEGYKVSRKEKRNFPLILESPSPNQTSLYFCASSHGDRVEKLFFGSGTQLSVL.

V gene TRBV19 combines with J gene TRBJ1-1; 9 bases agree with TRBD1. CDR3 length: 15 residues. Trimming removed 10 bases from V and 1 base from J; junction bases left unmatched: 10. Germline V gives CDR1 LNHDA, CDR2 SQIVND (reference sequence). In DNA, the CDR3 is TGTGCCACCCGTCCCTGGGGACAGGGGAACACTGAAGCTTTCTTT. Its translation: CATRPWGQGNTEAFF.

The V and J genes are TRBV4-1 and TRBJ2-7; 11 bases align to TRBD1. V lost 0 bases and J lost 2; bases outside the gene matches: 6. In germline, CDR1 is MGHRA, CDR2 YSYEKL. CDR3 length: 17 amino acids. CDR3 coding DNA: TGCGCCAGCAGCCAAGATCCGGGGACAGGGGGAACCTACGAGCAGTACTTC. It codes for CASSQDPGTGGTYEQYF.

The DNA for the CDR3 is TGTGCCAGCAGTTACTCATCGGGGTTCAGTAATGAAAAACTGTTTTTT. It yields the protein CASSYSSGFSNEKLFF. V is TRBV6-5 and J is TRBJ1-4; D ambiguous. The CDR3 is 16 amino acids. Germline assignment: CDR1 MNHEY and CDR2 SVGAGI. V was clipped by 0 bases and J by 4 bases, with 12 bases between them.

V and J are TRBV2 and TRBJ2-7; D gene uncertain. Deletions cut 4 bases from V and 3 bases from J, with 7 bases between. Germline CDR1 reads SNHLY; CDR2 reads FYNNEI. The CDR3 covers 12 residues. CDR3 residues: CASSGSYYEQYF. In DNA form, the CDR3 reads TGTGCCAGCAGTGGGTCCTACTACGAGCAGTACTTC.

The chain joins TRBV28 to TRBJ1-6; D might be TRBD1 (6 bases). V lost 4 bases and J 6 bases, leaving 10 bases between the germline ends. CDR3 size: 14 residues. Germline V gives CDR1 MDHEN, CDR2 SYDVKM. This CDR3 is CASSSWTVNSPLHF. As DNA, the CDR3 is TGTGCCAGCAGTTCATGGACAGTTAATTCACCCCTCCACTTT.